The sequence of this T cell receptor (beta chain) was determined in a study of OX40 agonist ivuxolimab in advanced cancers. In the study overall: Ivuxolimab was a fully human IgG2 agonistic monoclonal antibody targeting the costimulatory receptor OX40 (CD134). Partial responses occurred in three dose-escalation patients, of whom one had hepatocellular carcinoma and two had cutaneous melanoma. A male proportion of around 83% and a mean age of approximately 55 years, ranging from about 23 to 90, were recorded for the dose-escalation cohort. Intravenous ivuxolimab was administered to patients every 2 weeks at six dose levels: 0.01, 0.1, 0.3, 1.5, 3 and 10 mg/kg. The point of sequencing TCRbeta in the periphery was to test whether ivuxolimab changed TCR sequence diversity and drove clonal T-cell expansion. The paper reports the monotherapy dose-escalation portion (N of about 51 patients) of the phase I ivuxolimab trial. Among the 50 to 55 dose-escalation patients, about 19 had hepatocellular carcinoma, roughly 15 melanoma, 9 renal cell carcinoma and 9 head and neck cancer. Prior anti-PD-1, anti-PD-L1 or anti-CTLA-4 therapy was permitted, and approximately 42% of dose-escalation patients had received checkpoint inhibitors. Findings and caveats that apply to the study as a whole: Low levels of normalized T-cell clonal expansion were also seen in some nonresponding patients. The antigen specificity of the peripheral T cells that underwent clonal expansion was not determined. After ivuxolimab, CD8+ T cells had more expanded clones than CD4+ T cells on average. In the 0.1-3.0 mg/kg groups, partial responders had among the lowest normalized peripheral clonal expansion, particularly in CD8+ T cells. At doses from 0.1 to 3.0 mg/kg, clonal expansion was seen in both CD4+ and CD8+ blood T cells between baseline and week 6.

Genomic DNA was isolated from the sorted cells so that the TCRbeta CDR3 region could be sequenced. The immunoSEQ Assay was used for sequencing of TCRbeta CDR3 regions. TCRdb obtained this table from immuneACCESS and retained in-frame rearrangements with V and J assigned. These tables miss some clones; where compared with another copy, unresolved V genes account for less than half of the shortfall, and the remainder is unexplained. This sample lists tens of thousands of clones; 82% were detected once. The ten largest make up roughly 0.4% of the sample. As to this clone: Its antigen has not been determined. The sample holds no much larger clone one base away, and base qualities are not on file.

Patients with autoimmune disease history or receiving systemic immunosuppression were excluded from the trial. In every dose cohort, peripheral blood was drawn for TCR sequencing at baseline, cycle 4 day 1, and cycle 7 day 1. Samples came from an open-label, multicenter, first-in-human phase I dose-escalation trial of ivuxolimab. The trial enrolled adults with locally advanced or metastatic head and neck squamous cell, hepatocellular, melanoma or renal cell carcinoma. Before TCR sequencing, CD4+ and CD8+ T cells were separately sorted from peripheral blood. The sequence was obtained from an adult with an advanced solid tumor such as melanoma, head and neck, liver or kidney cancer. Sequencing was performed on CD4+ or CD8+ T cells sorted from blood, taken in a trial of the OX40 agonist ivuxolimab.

The DNA sequence is TGTGCCAGCTCACCAGTCGAGATACTGAACACTGAAGCTTTCTTT. Translated, this is CASSPVEILNTEAFF. The chain was built from TRBV18 and TRBJ1-1; too little of a D gene remains to name it. CDR1 and CDR2 are drawn from the germline V gene: KGHSH, LQKENI. Counted from cysteine to phenylalanine, this CDR3 has 15 amino acids. Kept here is only the CDR3 DNA, which spans 45 bases and is read in frame from base 1. Deletion took 2 bases off V and 0 bases off J, with a span of 10 bases between the germline ends. Supplemented by the reference TRBV18 and TRBJ1-1 proteins around the CDR3, the complete variable domain is NAGVMQNPRHLVRRRGQEARLRCSPMKGHSHVYWYRQLPEEGLKFMVYLQKENIIDESGMPKERFSAEFPKEGPSILRIQQVVRGDSAAYFCASSPVEILNTEAFFGQGTRLTVV.